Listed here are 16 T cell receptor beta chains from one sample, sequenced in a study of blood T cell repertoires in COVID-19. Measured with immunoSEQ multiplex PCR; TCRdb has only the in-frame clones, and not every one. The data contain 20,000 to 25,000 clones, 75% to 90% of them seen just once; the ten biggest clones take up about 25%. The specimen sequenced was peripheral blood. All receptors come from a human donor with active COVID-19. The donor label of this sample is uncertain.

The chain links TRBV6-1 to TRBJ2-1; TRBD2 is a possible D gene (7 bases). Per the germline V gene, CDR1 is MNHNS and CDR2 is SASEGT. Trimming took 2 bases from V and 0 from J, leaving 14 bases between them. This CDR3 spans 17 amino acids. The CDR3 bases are TGTGCCAGCAGTGAACAATGGGGGGGGCACTCCTACAATGAGCAGTTCTTC. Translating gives CASSEQWGGHSYNEQFF.

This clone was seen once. The CDR3 is CASNLPGLAENEQFF. CDR3 DNA: TGTGCCAGCAACCTCCCGGGACTAGCCGAAAATGAGCAGTTCTTC. The chain employs TRBV5-4 and TRBJ2-1, with TRBD2 matching over 9 bases. The germline gives CDR1 SGHNT, CDR2 YYREEE (reference sequence). The CDR3 totals 15 residues. V lost 6 bases, J lost 7 bases, and 11 bases stayed unmatched.

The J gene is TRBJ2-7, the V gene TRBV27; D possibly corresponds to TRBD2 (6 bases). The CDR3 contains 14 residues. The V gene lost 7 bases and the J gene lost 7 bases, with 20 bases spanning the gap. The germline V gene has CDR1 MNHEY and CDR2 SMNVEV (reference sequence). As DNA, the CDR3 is TGTGCCAGCACTAAGGCGGGGACTCTACGGGAGCAGTACTTC. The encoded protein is CASTKAGTLREQYF.

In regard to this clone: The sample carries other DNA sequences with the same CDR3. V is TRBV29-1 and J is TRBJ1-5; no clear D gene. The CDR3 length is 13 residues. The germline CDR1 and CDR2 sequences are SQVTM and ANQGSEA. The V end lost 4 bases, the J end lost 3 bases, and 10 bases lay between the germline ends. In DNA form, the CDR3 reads TGCAGCGTTGCGCTTGGAGTCAATCAGCCCCAGCATTTT. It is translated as CSVALGVNQPQHF.

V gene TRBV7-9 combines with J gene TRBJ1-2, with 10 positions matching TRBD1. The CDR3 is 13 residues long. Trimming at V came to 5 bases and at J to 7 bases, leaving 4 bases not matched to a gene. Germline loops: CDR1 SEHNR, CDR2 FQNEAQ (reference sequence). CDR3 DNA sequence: TGTGCCAGCAGCCCGACAGGGGGCGGTGGCTACACCTTC. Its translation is CASSPTGGGGYTF. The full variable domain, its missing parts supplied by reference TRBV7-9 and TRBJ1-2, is DTGVSQNPRHKITKRGQNVTFRCDPISEHNRLYWYRQTLGQGPEFLTYFQNEAQLEKSRLLSDRFSAERPKGSFSTLEIQRTEQGDSAMYLCASSPTGGGGYTFGSGTRLTVV.

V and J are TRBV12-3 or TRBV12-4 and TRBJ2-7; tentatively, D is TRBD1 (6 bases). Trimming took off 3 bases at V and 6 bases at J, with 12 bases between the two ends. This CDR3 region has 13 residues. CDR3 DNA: TGTGCCAGCAGTTTTATCGGACAGAGCGAGCAGTACTTC. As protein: CASSFIGQSEQYF.

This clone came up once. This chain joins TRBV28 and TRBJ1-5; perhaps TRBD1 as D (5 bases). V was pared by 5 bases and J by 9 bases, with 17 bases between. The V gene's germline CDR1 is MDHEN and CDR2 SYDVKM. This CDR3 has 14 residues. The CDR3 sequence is CASSPGTRAVPQHF. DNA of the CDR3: TGTGCCAGCAGTCCTGGGACTCGTGCCGTGCCCCAGCATTTT.

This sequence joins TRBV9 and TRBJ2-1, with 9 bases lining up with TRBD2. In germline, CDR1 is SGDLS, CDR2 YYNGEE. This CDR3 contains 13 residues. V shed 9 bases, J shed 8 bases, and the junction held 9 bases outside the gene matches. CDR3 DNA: TGTGCCACAGGGAGCGGGAGGACCGATGAGCAGTTCTTC. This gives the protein CATGSGRTDEQFF.

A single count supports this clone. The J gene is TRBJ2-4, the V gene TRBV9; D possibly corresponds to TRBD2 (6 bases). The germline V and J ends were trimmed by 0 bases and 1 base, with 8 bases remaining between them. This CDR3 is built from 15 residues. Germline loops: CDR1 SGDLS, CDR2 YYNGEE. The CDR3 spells CASSVAGGAKNIQYF. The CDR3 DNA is TGTGCCAGCAGCGTAGCTGGGGGGGCCAAAAACATTCAGTACTTC.

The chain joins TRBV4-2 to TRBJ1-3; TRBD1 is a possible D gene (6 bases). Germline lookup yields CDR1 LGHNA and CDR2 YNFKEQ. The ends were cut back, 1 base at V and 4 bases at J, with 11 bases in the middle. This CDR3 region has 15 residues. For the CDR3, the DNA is TGTGCCAGCAGCCAAGGGGACAAAACAGGAAACACCATATATTTT. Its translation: CASSQGDKTGNTIYF.

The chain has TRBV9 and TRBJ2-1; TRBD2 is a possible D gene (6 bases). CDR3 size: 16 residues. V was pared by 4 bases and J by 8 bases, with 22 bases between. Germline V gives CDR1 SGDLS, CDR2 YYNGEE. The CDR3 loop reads CASSLKGTGWGDEQFF. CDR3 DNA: TGTGCCAGCAGCCTCAAAGGGACGGGGTGGGGGGATGAGCAGTTCTTC.

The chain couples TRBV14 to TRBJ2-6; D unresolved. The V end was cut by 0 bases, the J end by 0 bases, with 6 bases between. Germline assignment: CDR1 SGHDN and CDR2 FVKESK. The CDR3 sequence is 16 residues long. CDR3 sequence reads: CASSQEFLSGANVLTF. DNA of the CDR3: TGTGCCAGCAGCCAAGAGTTCCTCTCTGGGGCCAACGTCCTGACTTTC.

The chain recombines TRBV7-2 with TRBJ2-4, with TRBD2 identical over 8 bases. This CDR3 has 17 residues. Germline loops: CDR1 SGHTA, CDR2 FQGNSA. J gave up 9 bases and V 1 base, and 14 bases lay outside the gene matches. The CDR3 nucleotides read TGTGCCAGCAGCTTAGGTGTTCCGGCGGGAGGAGGGAGCATTCAGTACTTC. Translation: CASSLGVPAGGGSIQYF.

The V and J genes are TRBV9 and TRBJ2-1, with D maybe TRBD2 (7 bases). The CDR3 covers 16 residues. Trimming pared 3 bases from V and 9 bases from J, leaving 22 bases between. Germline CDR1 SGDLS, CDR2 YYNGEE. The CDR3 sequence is CASSGVRGGASGEQFF. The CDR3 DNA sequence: TGTGCCAGCAGCGGAGTAAGGGGGGGGGCCTCGGGTGAGCAGTTCTTC.

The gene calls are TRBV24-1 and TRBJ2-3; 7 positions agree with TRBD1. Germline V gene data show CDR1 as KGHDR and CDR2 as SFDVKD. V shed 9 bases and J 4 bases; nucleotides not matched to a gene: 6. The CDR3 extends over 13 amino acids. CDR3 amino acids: CATGTGVADTQYF. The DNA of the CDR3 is TGTGCCACCGGAACAGGGGTTGCAGATACGCAGTATTTT.

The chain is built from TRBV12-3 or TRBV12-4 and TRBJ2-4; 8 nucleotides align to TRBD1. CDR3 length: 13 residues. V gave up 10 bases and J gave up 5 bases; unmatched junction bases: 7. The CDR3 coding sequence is TGTGCCATCACAGGGGGTCTCGAAAACATTCAGTACTTC. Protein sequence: CAITGGLENIQYF.